The 30 T cell receptor beta chains in this list originate from one sample, sequenced in a study of blood T cell repertoires in COVID-19. Data came from immunoSEQ multiplex PCR; TCRdb stores just in-frame clones and leaves some out. Of about 74,000 clones listed, approximately 83% are singletons. The sequencing input was peripheral blood. The receptors here all came from a man at least 80 years old with acute or convalescent COVID-19.

This chain uses TRBV10-3 with TRBJ1-2, with 12 bases identical to TRBD1. The CDR3 has 14 residues. Germline-derived CDR1 and CDR2 are ENHRY and SYGVKD. V shed 6 bases, J shed 8 bases, and the junction held 7 bases outside the gene matches. This chain's CDR3 is CAIRGTGGPKGYTF. The DNA of the CDR3 is TGTGCCATCAGGGGGACAGGGGGCCCGAAAGGCTACACCTTC.

V gene TRBV7-2 combines with J gene TRBJ2-5; 7 nucleotides align to TRBD2. Trimming took 7 bases from V and 2 from J; bases not matched to a gene: 7. This CDR3 is built from 14 residues. Germline V lookup: CDR1 SGHTA, CDR2 FQGNSA. The CDR3 here is CASTPSGAQETQYF. As DNA, the CDR3 is TGTGCCAGCACCCCTAGCGGAGCTCAAGAGACCCAGTACTTC. Based on the CDR3 plus reference TRBV7-2 and TRBJ2-5, the full variable domain is GAGVSQSPSNKVTEKGKDVELRCDPISGHTALYWYRQSLGQGLEFLIYFQGNSAPDKSGLPSDRFSAERTGGSVSTLTIQRTQQEDSAVYLCASTPSGAQETQYFGPGTRLLVL.

The chain is built from TRBV9 and TRBJ2-2, with TRBD1 identical over 10 bases. V gave up 4 bases and J gave up 5 bases; unmatched junction bases: 2. Germline V CDR1 and CDR2: SGDLS, YYNGEE. The CDR3 has 14 residues. The CDR3 DNA sequence: TGTGCCAGCAGCTTGGGACAGGGGACCGGGGAGCTGTTTTTT. As protein: CASSLGQGTGELFF.

The chain has TRBV6-5 and TRBJ1-5; no reliable D call. V lost 2 bases to trimming and J lost 1 base, with 6 bases between them. Germline V gives CDR1 MNHEY, CDR2 SVGAGI. This CDR3 comprises 14 residues. The CDR3 DNA sequence: TGTGCCAGCAGTTACAGGGAGAGCAATCAGCCCCAGCATTTT. Translating it yields CASSYRESNQPQHF.

The chain uses TRBV7-2 and TRBJ2-6; D is possibly TRBD1 (8 bases). The CDR3 sequence is 15 residues long. Germline V gene sequence: CDR1 SGHTA, CDR2 FQGNSA. Trimming removed 1 base from V and 11 bases from J, with 15 bases in between. The CDR3 loop is CASSLGGTGGDVLTF. As DNA, the CDR3 is TGTGCCAGCAGCTTAGGTGGAACAGGGGGGGACGTCCTGACTTTC.

This clone was detected only a few times. The chain is built from TRBV7-2 and TRBJ1-2; 7 bases align to TRBD1. In germline, CDR1 is SGHTA, CDR2 FQGNSA. J was trimmed by 7 bases and V by 0 bases; bases with no gene match: 8. This CDR3 spans 15 amino acids. CDR3 sequence: CASSLASGQLGGYTF. CDR3 nucleotides: TGTGCCAGCAGCTTAGCTTCGGGACAGCTAGGTGGCTACACCTTC.

In nucleotides, the CDR3 is TGCGCCAGCAGTCCTAGCGGGAGACCCTACGAGCAGTACTTC. As protein: CASSPSGRPYEQYF. The rearrangement joins TRBV10-2 to TRBJ2-7; 10 bases line up with TRBD2. The germline CDR1 and CDR2 sequences are WSHSY and SAAADI. The length of the CDR3 is 14 residues. After removal of 5 bases from V and 2 bases from J, the junction contained 3 bases not matched to a gene.

The CDR3: CASSQEREGQNEQFF. The DNA for the CDR3 is TGTGCCAGCAGCCAAGAGCGGGAGGGCCAGAATGAGCAGTTCTTC. This sequence joins TRBV3-1 (or the pseudogene TRBV3-2) and TRBJ2-1, with 9 nucleotides matching TRBD2. Germline V gene data show CDR1 as LGHDT and CDR2 as YNNKEL (reference sequence). V lost 0 bases and J lost 7; bases outside the gene matches: 4. The CDR3 runs to 15 residues.

The chain carries TRBV6-6 and TRBJ1-1, with TRBD1 as a possible D gene (5 bases). This CDR3 comprises 13 residues. The germline V gene encodes CDR1 MNHNY and CDR2 SVGAGI (reference sequence). V lost 7 bases and J lost 0, with 9 bases in between. CDR3 nucleotide sequence: TGTGCCAGCATCCAGGGCATGAACACTGAAGCTTTCTTT. Its translation is CASIQGMNTEAFF.

The gene calls are TRBV6-2 or TRBV6-3 and TRBJ2-1; 10 bases match TRBD2. After removal of 2 bases from V and 3 bases from J, the junction contained 7 bases not matched to a gene. The CDR3 is made up of 17 amino acids. Germline loops: CDR1 MNHEY, CDR2 SVGEGT. This CDR3 is CASSYVSGGAGYNEQFF. CDR3 coding DNA: TGTGCCAGCAGTTACGTGAGCGGGGGGGCCGGCTACAATGAGCAGTTCTTC.

The V call is TRBV9, the J call TRBJ1-6; D may be TRBD1 (6 bases). Germline V gene data show CDR1 as SGDLS and CDR2 as YYNGEE. V gave up 4 bases and J gave up 4 bases, with 12 bases separating them. CDR3 length: 15 residues. The CDR3 nucleotides are TGTGCCAGCAGCATGGACAGTCCTTATAATTCACCCCTCCACTTT. This sequence encodes CASSMDSPYNSPLHF.

This chain uses TRBV7-9 with TRBJ2-7, with TRBD1 as a possible D gene (6 bases). CDR1 is SEHNR and CDR2 is FQNEAQ in the germline V gene (reference sequence). CDR3 length: 14 residues. V gave up 2 bases and J gave up 3 bases, with 11 bases separating them. CDR3: CASSLTTGNYEQYF. Here the CDR3 DNA reads TGTGCCAGCAGCTTAACCACAGGGAACTACGAGCAGTACTTC.

The chain uses TRBV28 and TRBJ1-5, with D possibly being TRBD1 (6 bases). The V gene's germline CDR1 is MDHEN and CDR2 SYDVKM. Trimming took off 10 bases at V and 0 bases at J, with 16 bases between the two ends. The CDR3 runs to 15 residues. In DNA, the CDR3 is TGTGCCAACCAACGCGGGGGCGGTAGCAATCAGCCCCAGCATTTT. Protein: CANQRGGGSNQPQHF.

The genes are TRBV5-1 and TRBJ2-2; TRBD1 might be the D (5 bases). V lost 5 bases to trimming and J lost 1 base, with 12 bases between them. Per germline, CDR1 SGHRS and CDR2 YFSETQ. This CDR3 is built from 15 residues. CDR3 amino acids: CASRASQGNTGELFF. In DNA form, the CDR3 reads TGCGCCAGCAGGGCGAGCCAGGGGAACACCGGGGAGCTGTTTTTT.

The chain combines TRBV10-2 with TRBJ2-1; tentative D call: TRBD2 (5 bases). This CDR3 comprises 13 residues. V lost 2 bases to trimming and J lost 7 bases, with 9 bases between them. Germline lookup yields CDR1 WSHSY and CDR2 SAAADI. CDR3 in amino acids: CASSELLENEQFF. The CDR3 coding sequence is TGCGCCAGCAGTGAGCTACTAGAAAATGAGCAGTTCTTC.

This rearrangement joins TRBV20-1 to TRBJ2-5; unclear D gene. With 1 base removed from V and 4 bases from J, the gap between germline ends came to 4 bases. Germline lookup yields CDR1 DFQATT and CDR2 SNEGSKA (reference sequence). The CDR3 is 11 amino acids. The CDR3 loop is CSARAGETQYF. The CDR3 region has the DNA TGCAGTGCTAGAGCAGGAGAGACCCAGTACTTC.

V is TRBV19 and J is TRBJ1-5, with a weak D call TRBD1 (5 bases). The CDR3 covers 14 residues. Trimming took 2 bases from V and 2 from J, leaving 7 bases between them. Germline CDR1 reads LNHDA; CDR2 reads SQIVND (reference sequence). The CDR3 loop reads CASSIQQGNQPQHF. CDR3 coding DNA: TGTGCCAGTAGTATACAACAGGGCAATCAGCCCCAGCATTTT.

The chain carries TRBV19 and TRBJ2-5; TRBD1 aligns across 9 bases. The CDR3 extends over 13 amino acids. Germline lookup yields CDR1 LNHDA and CDR2 SQIVND (reference sequence). With 5 bases clipped from V and 4 bases from J, the junction kept 2 bases outside the gene matches. The CDR3 loop is CASSGQGSETQYF. The CDR3 DNA reads as TGTGCCAGTAGTGGACAGGGGTCAGAGACCCAGTACTTC.

This chain uses TRBV3-1 (or the pseudogene TRBV3-2) with TRBJ1-6, with 11 bases that match TRBD1. The CDR3 totals 14 residues. Germline V gene data show CDR1 as LGHDT and CDR2 as YNNKEL (reference sequence). V trimming: 1 base; J trimming: 14 bases; junction bases outside the gene matches: 4. The CDR3 sequence: CASSQVGDRGTLHF. Here the CDR3 DNA reads TGTGCCAGCAGCCAAGTAGGGGACAGGGGGACCCTCCACTTT.

The chain couples TRBV6-5 to TRBJ2-1; D perhaps matches TRBD1 (6 bases). Trimming removed 11 bases from V and 5 bases from J, with 16 bases in between. CDR1 MNHEY and CDR2 SVGAGI come from the germline V gene. The CDR3 runs 13 residues. The CDR3 spells CASRGIVNNEQFF. CDR3 bases: TGTGCCTCTAGGGGGATAGTAAACAATGAGCAGTTCTTC.

This sequence joins TRBV18 and TRBJ2-1, with 12 bases lining up with TRBD1. V lost 1 base to trimming and J lost 6 bases; unmatched junction nucleotides: 4. Germline lookup yields CDR1 KGHSH and CDR2 LQKENI. This CDR3 has 16 residues. The CDR3 coding sequence is TGTGCCAGCTCACCACAGGCGGGACAGGGGGCCAATGAGCAGTTCTTC. It yields the protein CASSPQAGQGANEQFF.

The rearrangement uses TRBV19 and TRBJ2-1; 8 bases line up with TRBD1. This CDR3 has 13 amino acids. The ends lost 3 bases at V and 12 bases at J; junction bases unmatched: 7. Germline values: CDR1 LNHDA, CDR2 SQIVND (reference sequence). CDR3 in DNA: TGTGCCAGTAGTATGGAACAGGGGGGAGGGCAGTTCTTC. Translating gives CASSMEQGGGQFF.

The chain couples TRBV7-9 to TRBJ1-4; TRBD1 might be the D (5 bases). The CDR3 loop spans 13 amino acids. V gave up 5 bases and J gave up 10 bases, with 14 bases separating them. Germline-derived CDR1 and CDR2 are SEHNR and FQNEAQ (reference sequence). CDR3 sequence: CASSPSTGGKLFF. DNA of the CDR3: TGTGCCAGCAGCCCCTCGACGGGGGGAAAACTGTTTTTT.

The V and J genes are TRBV5-1 and TRBJ2-3; 7 positions agree with TRBD2. V shed 7 bases, J shed 0 bases, and the junction held 14 bases outside the gene matches. The CDR3 contains 17 residues. The germline V gene encodes CDR1 SGHRS and CDR2 YFSETQ. The CDR3 region has the DNA TGCGCCAGCGGGCAGGCGGGAGCTAGTCTAAGCACAGATACGCAGTATTTT. Translation: CASGQAGASLSTDTQYF. Using reference TRBV5-1 and TRBJ2-3 for the parts outside the CDR3, the full variable domain is KAGVTQTPRYLIKTRGQQVTLSCSPISGHRSVSWYQQTPGQGLQFLFEYFSETQRNKGNFPGRFSGRQFSNSRSEMNVSTLELGDSALYLCASGQAGASLSTDTQYFGPGTRLTVL.

The V and J genes are TRBV29-1 and TRBJ2-3, with 7 bases matching TRBD2. CDR3 length: 11 amino acids. V lost 6 bases, J lost 6 bases, and 3 bases stayed unmatched. The germline V gene has CDR1 SQVTM and CDR2 ANQGSEA. The DNA of the CDR3 is TGCAGCGTCGCGCGGGGGGATACGCAGTATTTT. Its translation: CSVARGDTQYF.

The chain employs TRBV14 and TRBJ1-2; 7 nucleotides align to TRBD1. Germline V gene sequence: CDR1 SGHDN, CDR2 FVKESK. V trimming: 8 bases; J trimming: 5 bases; junction bases outside the gene matches: 11. The CDR3 totals 14 residues. CDR3: CASSDRDSSYGYTF. The DNA of the CDR3 is TGTGCCAGCTCTGACCGGGACAGCTCGTATGGCTACACCTTC.

This sequence joins TRBV7-2 and TRBJ1-2; tentatively, D is TRBD1 (5 bases). The CDR3 loop spans 13 amino acids. Germline-derived CDR1 and CDR2 are SGHTA and FQGNSA. V was cut by 5 bases and J by 8 bases, with 15 bases left in between. The CDR3 reads CASSPRTSDGYTF. DNA of the CDR3: TGTGCCAGCAGCCCCCGGACATCAGACGGCTACACCTTC.

The V and J genes are TRBV6-5 and TRBJ1-2; tentatively, D is TRBD1 (5 bases). Trimming pared 6 bases from V and 2 bases from J, leaving 10 bases between. Germline CDR1 is MNHEY and CDR2 is SVGAGI. The CDR3 runs to 13 residues. CDR3 amino acids: CASSTRQNYGYTF. The CDR3 nucleotides are TGTGCCAGCAGCACCCGACAGAACTATGGCTACACCTTC.

The CDR3: CASSLPDRDEQYF. The CDR3 DNA is TGTGCCAGCAGTTTACCGGACAGGGACGAGCAGTACTTC. The V and J genes are TRBV28 and TRBJ2-7, with TRBD1 identical over 8 bases. The CDR3 covers 13 residues. The V gene's germline CDR1 is MDHEN and CDR2 SYDVKM. J lost 5 bases, V lost 2 bases, and 2 bases had no gene match.

The rearrangement uses TRBV9 and TRBJ1-1; 7 bases map to TRBD1. The CDR3 spans 16 residues. In germline, CDR1 is SGDLS, CDR2 YYNGEE. Losses at the gene ends were 6 bases for V and 6 bases for J; bases not matched to a gene: 17. CDR3 DNA: TGTGCCAGCAACGATGACAGGGTCAGGACTGTATCTGAAGCTTTCTTT. Translated: CASNDDRVRTVSEAFF.